This TCR beta chain is from a study of CD8 T cells in ankylosing spondylitis. Findings and limits, study-wide: Certain motif variants had earlier been reported in reactive arthritis synovial fluid and blood. Disease-linked clones, CD8+, were relatively rare in peripheral blood. Enrichment of disease-linked clones was reportedly significant in matched ankylosing spondylitis synovial fluid.

Germline CDR1 is LGHDT and CDR2 is YNNKEL (reference sequence). The CDR3 has 15 residues. V dropped 2 bases and J dropped 5 bases, with 13 bases sitting between them. Molecular-barcoded quantitative 5'-RACE produced these TCR beta libraries. TCRdb reprocessed the 5' RACE reads with MiXCR, giving one entry per CDR3 protein. The table includes about 160,000 distinct CDR3 sequences, about 18% detected once. On this clonotype: Its target is unknown. A read error may be the cause here, since a much bigger clone is one base away.

The V gene is TRBV3-1, the J gene TRBJ1-5; D not resolved. The receptor was derived from a male donor with ankylosing spondylitis or in good health (not recorded which). The sample taken for sequencing was blood, either unsorted or a sorted T cell fraction (not recorded which). As DNA, the CDR3 is TGTGCCAGCAGCCAAAGCAACTGTGGGGATCAGCCCCAGCATTTT. This translates into CASSQSNCGDQPQHF.